This T cell receptor (beta chain) was recovered during a study of cytomegalovirus exposure and HLA in healthy donors. The CDR3 has 14 amino acids. Germline V CDR1 and CDR2: SGHRS, YFSETQ. V dropped 4 bases and J dropped 4 bases, with 15 bases sitting between them. Method: immunoSEQ multiplex PCR; TCRdb's copy keeps in-frame clones and lacks some. Seen here are some 130,000 clones, 84% observed once, and the top ten hold 1.4%. Sample: PBMCs. The chain carries TRBV5-1 and TRBJ2-7; possible D gene TRBD1, 7 bases. This receptor was obtained from a woman aged 25-40 years in good health and CMV-seronegative. DNA of the CDR3: TGCGCCAGCAGCCCCCAGGGGGGTATATACGAGCAGTACTTC. It encodes CASSPQGGIYEQYF.